These 22 T cell receptor beta chains were all obtained from the same sample, sequenced in a study of siplizumab effects on memory and regulatory T cells. Data came from immunoSEQ multiplex PCR; TCRdb stores just in-frame clones and leaves some out. The sample consists of 85,000 to 130,000 clones, roughly 92% of them appearing once. Sequencing was carried out using Tregs sorted from blood. The receptors come from a human donor in good health.

This rearrangement joins TRBV11-3 to TRBJ2-7; TRBD2 matches 14 bases. Trimming took 5 bases from V and 7 from J; bases not matched to a gene: 7. CDR1 is SGHNT and CDR2 is YENEEA in the germline V gene. The CDR3 loop spans 15 amino acids. Here the CDR3 reads CASSRGTSGSREQYF. The DNA of the CDR3 is TGTGCCAGCAGCCGAGGGACTAGCGGGAGTCGGGAGCAGTACTTC.

The V call is TRBV19, the J call TRBJ1-3; D might be TRBD1 (5 bases). This CDR3 spans 15 amino acids. Germline V lookup: CDR1 LNHDA, CDR2 SQIVND (reference sequence). V was clipped by 5 bases and J by 0 bases, with 11 bases between them. The CDR3 DNA sequence: TGTGCCAGTAGTCCCAGGGACCGCTCTGGAAACACCATATATTTT. This sequence encodes CASSPRDRSGNTIYF.

This sequence joins TRBV5-1 and TRBJ2-5, with D possibly being TRBD1 (5 bases). Per germline, CDR1 SGHRS and CDR2 YFSETQ. The CDR3 runs 13 residues. V shed 6 bases and J shed 4 bases, with 13 bases lying between them. This chain's CDR3 is CASTEPGLETQYF. CDR3 coding DNA: TGCGCCAGCACCGAACCAGGGCTAGAGACCCAGTACTTC.

The CDR3 region has the DNA TGTGCCAGCACCTCCTTCCTCGCCGTGAACTATGGCTACACCTTC. Protein: CASTSFLAVNYGYTF. This rearrangement joins TRBV6-6 to TRBJ1-2, with D unresolved. Germline values: CDR1 MNHNY, CDR2 SVGAGI (reference sequence). The CDR3 sequence is 15 residues long. Trimming left V 7 bases short and J 2 bases short, with 17 bases between.

The chain joins TRBV4-1 to TRBJ2-5, with D possibly being TRBD1 (5 bases). Trimming took off 1 base at V and 5 bases at J, with 11 bases between the two ends. Germline assignment: CDR1 MGHRA and CDR2 YSYEKL. The CDR3 covers 14 residues. The CDR3 sequence is CASSQVGVSETQYF. The CDR3 coding sequence is TGCGCCAGCAGCCAAGTAGGGGTTTCGGAGACCCAGTACTTC.

V usage is TRBV14 and J usage is TRBJ2-5; maybe TRBD2 (6 bases). The germline gives CDR1 SGHDN, CDR2 FVKESK. The V and J ends lost 2 bases and 2 bases respectively, with 15 bases between them. The CDR3 has 16 amino acids. The CDR3: CASSQRWGVGQETQYF. The CDR3 DNA is TGTGCCAGCAGCCAACGTTGGGGGGTAGGGCAAGAGACCCAGTACTTC.

This clone is a singleton in its sample. The CDR3 bases are TGCGCCAGCAGCCAGTCGGGGACCAAAAACATTCAGTACTTC. Its translation is CASSQSGTKNIQYF. The chain is built from TRBV4-1 and TRBJ2-4; TRBD2 is a possible D gene (5 bases). CDR1 and CDR2 from the germline V gene are MGHRA and YSYEKL. The CDR3 loop spans 14 amino acids. V shed 3 bases and J shed 2 bases, with 8 bases lying between them.

V gene TRBV30 combines with J gene TRBJ2-3; D not resolved. Germline V CDR1 and CDR2: GTSNPN, SVGIG (reference sequence). The CDR3 has 13 amino acids. V was shortened by 4 bases and J by 0 bases, with 8 bases between the two germline ends. In DNA, the CDR3 is TGTGCCTGGACCCGAACTAGCACAGATACGCAGTATTTT. The encoded protein is CAWTRTSTDTQYF.

The J gene is TRBJ2-1, the V gene TRBV11-3; 13 bases are a match to TRBD2. The ends lost 5 bases at V and 9 bases at J; junction bases unmatched: 7. The germline CDR1 and CDR2 sequences are SGHNT and YENEEA. The CDR3 loop spans 15 amino acids. The CDR3 reads CASSPGTSGKGEQFF. DNA of the CDR3: TGTGCCAGCAGCCCGGGGACTAGCGGGAAGGGTGAGCAGTTCTTC.

The chain recombines TRBV5-1 with TRBJ1-3; D not certain. CDR3 length equals 15 residues. Trimming left V 0 bases short and J 0 bases short, with 7 bases between. Germline V CDR1 and CDR2: SGHRS, YFSETQ. CDR3 nucleotide sequence: TGCGCCAGCAGCTTGGGGACGGTCTCTGGAAACACCATATATTTT. Amino acids: CASSLGTVSGNTIYF.

The J gene is TRBJ2-6, the V gene TRBV29-1; D is uncertain. The CDR3 totals 13 residues. CDR1 and CDR2 from the germline V gene are SQVTM and ANQGSEA. Trimming removed 5 bases at V and 4 bases at J, with 9 bases between. CDR3 sequence reads: CSVSPTGANVLTF. The CDR3 DNA reads as TGCAGCGTTTCACCGACCGGGGCCAACGTCCTGACTTTC.

The chain joins TRBV7-8 to TRBJ1-5; D is ambiguous. The CDR3 consists of 13 residues. Germline CDR1 reads SGHVS; CDR2 reads FQNEAQ. V was trimmed by 2 bases and J by 7 bases, leaving 9 bases between them. The CDR3 here is CASSLLAWQPQHF. The CDR3 coding sequence is TGTGCCAGCAGCTTACTGGCATGGCAGCCCCAGCATTTT.

The V and J genes are TRBV5-1 and TRBJ2-5; possible D gene TRBD1, 5 bases. In germline, CDR1 is SGHRS, CDR2 YFSETQ. There are 12 residues in the CDR3. Trimming shortened V by 2 bases and J by 10 bases, and 12 bases separated the two germline ends. CDR3 loop: CASSLPGWDQYF. The CDR3 DNA follows: TGCGCCAGCAGCTTACCAGGGTGGGACCAGTACTTC.

The V call is TRBV6-5, the J call TRBJ2-7, with D possibly being TRBD2 (5 bases). The germline V and J ends were trimmed by 6 bases and 1 base, with 10 bases remaining between them. There are 13 residues in the CDR3. Germline lookup yields CDR1 MNHEY and CDR2 SVGAGI. Here the CDR3 DNA reads TGTGCCAGCAGGTACCGGGGTTCCTACGAGCAGTACTTC. This gives the protein CASRYRGSYEQYF.

V and J are TRBV27 and TRBJ2-7; a possible D gene is TRBD1 (5 bases). The germline gives CDR1 MNHEY, CDR2 SMNVEV (reference sequence). V dropped 6 bases and J dropped 2 bases, with 11 bases sitting between them. This CDR3 region has 13 residues. The CDR3 region is CASRYTGTYEQYF. DNA of the CDR3: TGTGCCAGCAGATACACAGGCACCTACGAGCAGTACTTC.

The chain is built from TRBV2 and TRBJ2-7; 9 bases align to TRBD1. Per germline, CDR1 SNHLY and CDR2 FYNNEI. The CDR3 sequence is 14 residues long. V shed 10 bases, J shed 4 bases, and the junction held 11 bases outside the gene matches. This CDR3 is CATEKDRGVYEQYF. CDR3 in DNA: TGTGCCACCGAGAAGGACAGGGGTGTTTACGAGCAGTACTTC.

This rearrangement joins TRBV9 to TRBJ2-7; unclear D gene. The CDR3 loop spans 13 amino acids. Germline loops: CDR1 SGDLS, CDR2 YYNGEE. V lost 6 bases and J lost 2, with 12 bases in between. CDR3 amino acids: CASNSQDAYEQYF. As DNA, the CDR3 is TGTGCCAGCAACTCGCAGGACGCCTACGAGCAGTACTTC.

This clone was recorded only once. V and J are TRBV4-1 and TRBJ2-5; 8 positions agree with TRBD2. The V gene's germline CDR1 is MGHRA and CDR2 YSYEKL. This CDR3 is 17 amino acids long. V lost 2 bases, J lost 6 bases, and 14 bases stayed unmatched. DNA of the CDR3: TGCGCCAGCAGCCAAACGGGACTAGGGGAAAAAAGGAAGACCCAGTACTTC. This codes for CASSQTGLGEKRKTQYF.

This clone was seen a single time. This sequence joins TRBV19 and TRBJ1-1; a weak D match, TRBD1 (5 bases). Trimming took 3 bases from V and 8 from J, leaving 19 bases between them. Germline values: CDR1 LNHDA, CDR2 SQIVND (reference sequence). The CDR3 has 15 amino acids. CDR3 loop: CASSIRGSFSTEAFF. CDR3 DNA: TGTGCCAGTAGTATTCGGGGGTCTTTTAGTACCGAAGCTTTCTTT.

J is TRBJ2-5 and V is TRBV9; 7 nucleotides match TRBD2. The germline V gene encodes CDR1 SGDLS and CDR2 YYNGEE. The CDR3 covers 14 residues. Losses at the gene ends were 4 bases for V and 5 bases for J; bases not matched to a gene: 8. The CDR3 coding sequence is TGTGCCAGCAGCCCACGGGAGGCCCGGGAGACCCAGTACTTC. Translated, it gives CASSPREARETQYF.

This clone has just one count. The rearrangement links TRBV9 to TRBJ1-2, with D perhaps matching TRBD1 (5 bases). CDR1 is SGDLS, CDR2 YYNGEE, per germline. V was trimmed by 1 base and J by 6 bases, leaving 16 bases between them. The CDR3 spans 15 residues. Here the CDR3 DNA reads TGTGCCAGCAGCGTAATGGGGCCAGCTATTGATGGCTACACCTTC. This encodes CASSVMGPAIDGYTF.

The rearrangement links TRBV7-2 to TRBJ2-3, with TRBD2 identical over 7 bases. CDR3 length: 14 residues. The V gene's germline CDR1 is SGHTA and CDR2 FQGNSA. V was pared by 2 bases and J by 1 base, with 0 bases of the junction left unmatched. The CDR3 loop is CASSLLAGTDTQYF. DNA for the CDR3: TGTGCCAGCAGCTTACTAGCGGGCACAGATACGCAGTATTTT. Combining the CDR3 with reference TRBV7-2 and TRBJ2-3 gives the whole variable domain GAGVSQSPSNKVTEKGKDVELRCDPISGHTALYWYRQSLGQGLEFLIYFQGNSAPDKSGLPSDRFSAERTGGSVSTLTIQRTQQEDSAVYLCASSLLAGTDTQYFGPGTRLTVL.